This T cell receptor beta chain was sequenced during a study of beta chain features in type 1 diabetes. General study results and limits: Among patients with Type 1 diabetes, TCRB CDR3s were moderately but significantly shorter in every one of the four CD4+ subsets. Patients' naive, central memory and Treg TCRB repertoires seemed closer to one another than those of healthy donors. When cDNA is sequenced, cells with high TCR expression could be over-represented.

V lost 0 bases to trimming and J lost 3 bases, with 9 bases between them. The CDR3 spans 14 residues. CDR1 and CDR2 (germline): GTSNPN, SVGIG (reference sequence). Sequenced material consisted of expressed TCRB transcripts (all of the isolated RNA was reverse transcribed). The assay was immunoSEQ multiplex PCR, and TCRdb's table has in-frame clones only and misses some. Of just over 450,000 clones in the sample, roughly 30% were seen once. Details on this clone: Its specificity is unknown.

This TCR was recovered from a man aged 18 to 29 in good health. The sequenced sample consisted of naive CD4+ T cells from blood. This sequence joins TRBV30 and TRBJ1-5; D call uncertain. The CDR3 here is CAWSVEALNQPQHF. The CDR3 nucleotides are TGTGCCTGGAGTGTGGAGGCCCTCAATCAGCCCCAGCATTTT.